This entry features one T cell receptor (beta chain) sequence. It lacks a known antigen. The data belong to a study of monozygotic twins with inflammatory bowel disease (dated by TCRdb to about 2019). General notes on the study: A total of some 30 monozygotic twin pairs were included in the full study, comprising nine German pairs (four IBD-concordant, five IBD-discordant) and 19 IBD-discordant Danish pairs. The search for disease-associated traits relied mainly on comparing IBD patients with their genetically identical healthy co-twins within discordant pairs. Each individual had, on average, about 151 000 unique TCRalpha sequences and 181 000 unique TCRbeta sequences available for analysis.

Libraries were prepared through 5' RACE. Preparation of each TCR library used about 4,000 ng of total RNA. For each sample, cDNA synthesis with SMARTScribe reverse transcriptase was split into eight separate reactions. During cDNA synthesis, unique molecular identifiers containing a 6-nucleotide sample barcode were introduced by template switching. Two nested PCRs of roughly 16 and 10 cycles amplified the TCRalpha and TCRbeta cDNA, and bead purification followed each PCR. Before amplification, the cDNA was both treated with uracil DNA-glycosylase and purified with the QIAquick PCR purification kit. The second PCR was the step at which Illumina TruSeq-compatible adapters and sample-specific barcodes were added. TapeStation and Qubit were used to check library quality and concentration, and around 5.3 ng of each library was pooled. The pooled libraries were sequenced with 2 x 100 bp reads and custom sequencing primers on an Illumina HiSeq2500 single-index Rapid Run. Regarding the original processing steps: MiGEC version 1.2.6 was used for UMI-based consensus assembly to correct PCR and sequencing errors. V(D)J alignment, clonotype assembly and CDR3 extraction were performed with MiXCR version 2.1.1. Gene usage, clonotype sharing and MAIT/NKT TCR abundance were normalised by analysing the top 1000, 10 000 and 20 000 clonotypes per sample. After downsampling to 27 000 UMIs, diversity was calculated as the inverse Simpson index using the vegan R package. Paired Mann-Whitney U tests on discordant twin pairs were used, with Benjamini-Hochberg multiple-testing correction. With the reads reprocessed by TCRdb, a single entry stands for each CDR3 protein sequence and no DNA is reported. These V and J calls originate from TCRdb's pipeline instead of the authors' own analysis. The table kept for this sample lists about 420,000 distinct CDR3 sequences. 2.4% of the sample goes to the ten largest clones.

There are 12 amino acids in the CDR3, from cysteine to phenylalanine inclusive. DNA was not recorded. From the germline V gene, CDR1 is MGHRA and CDR2 is YSYEKL. Study-wide findings and limitations: The results gave no support for a single strong signal or clonotype linked to IBD. Compared with healthy twins, IBD patients shared fewer clonotypes with other individuals, and the difference was most pronounced in patients with signs of disease activity. Differing immunosuppressive treatments among patients may have added background noise and inter-individual variability to the repertoires. Repertoire similarity did not differ between concordant and discordant twins, which could be due to limited statistical power. Different T cell subtypes could not be distinguished in the analysis. A decrease in TCRbeta repertoire diversity, as measured by inverse Simpson index, was observed in IBD patients compared with their healthy co-twins.

From each donor, an approximately 2.5 ml peripheral blood sample was collected into PAXgene tubes and kept at -80 degrees C. Without T cell sorting, total RNA was isolated from whole blood using the PAXgene blood miRNA kit on an automated QIAcube. Deep TCRalpha and TCRbeta repertoire profiling with unique molecular barcoding was performed on peripheral blood of monozygotic twin pairs concordant or discordant for inflammatory bowel disease. Smoking habits were recorded for all twin pairs, and each individual was classified as a current, former or never smoker. The specimen sequenced was blood. The V and J genes are TRBV4-1 and TRBJ2-1; TCRdb reports TRBD1, a call that lacks DNA to check it against. The receptor was isolated from a human donor with ulcerative colitis or Crohn's disease, or a healthy co-twin of an affected twin (not recorded which). The CDR3 protein: CASSQGGGPSIF.